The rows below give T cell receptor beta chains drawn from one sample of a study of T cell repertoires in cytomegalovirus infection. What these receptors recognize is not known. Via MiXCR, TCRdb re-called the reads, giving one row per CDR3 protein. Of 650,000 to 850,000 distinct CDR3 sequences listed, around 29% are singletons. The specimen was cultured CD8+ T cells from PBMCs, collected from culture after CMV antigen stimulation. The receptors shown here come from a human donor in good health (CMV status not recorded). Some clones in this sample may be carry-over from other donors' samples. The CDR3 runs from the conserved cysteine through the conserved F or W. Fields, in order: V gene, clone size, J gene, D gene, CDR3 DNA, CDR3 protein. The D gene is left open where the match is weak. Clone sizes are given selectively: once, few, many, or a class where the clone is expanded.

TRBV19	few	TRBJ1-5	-	TGTGCCAGTAGTATACAGGGGAGCAATCAGCCCCAGCATTTT	CASSIQGSNQPQHF
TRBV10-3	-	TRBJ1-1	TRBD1	TGTGCCATCAGGGAAACAGGGGGCACTGAAGCTTTCTTT	CAIRETGGTEAFF
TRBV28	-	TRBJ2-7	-	TGTGCCAGCAGTTTAGACGAGACCTACGAGCAGTACTTC	CASSLDETYEQYF
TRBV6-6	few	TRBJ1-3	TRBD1	TGTGCCAGCAGTTCACCGGGACAGGGGGTTGGAAACACCATATATTTT	CASSSPGQGVGNTIYF
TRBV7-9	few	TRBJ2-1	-	TGTGCCAGCAGCTCCCCCTTGGCAGGGGACCCAAACAATGAGCAGTTCTTC	CASSSPLAGDPNNEQFF
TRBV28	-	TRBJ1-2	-	TGTGCCAGCGAGAAATGGCATGAGGGAGACTATGGCTACACCTTC	CASEKWHEGDYGYTF
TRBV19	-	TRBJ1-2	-	TGTGCCAGTAGTAAAAATCATCGTGAGGGGACGGACTATGGCTACACCTTC	CASSKNHREGTDYGYTF
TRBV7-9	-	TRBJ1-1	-	TGTGCCAGCAGTTTACAGGTAAGTGAAGCTTTCTTT	CASSLQVSEAFF
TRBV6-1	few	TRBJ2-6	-	TGTGCCAGCAGTACGACAGACCTCTCTGGGGCCAACGTCCTGACTTTC	CASSTTDLSGANVLTF
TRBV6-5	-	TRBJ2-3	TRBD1	TGTGCCAGCAGTTACAGGCAATCTAGGGGGCCCACAGATACGCAGTATTTT	CASSYRQSRGPTDTQYF
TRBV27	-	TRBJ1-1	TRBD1	TGTGCCAGCAATCTCAGGGGGCAAGTCACTGAAGCTTTCTTT	CASNLRGQVTEAFF
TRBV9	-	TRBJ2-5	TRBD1	TGTGCCAGTGGGACAGGGGGGTACCAAGAGACCCAGTACTTC	CASGTGGYQETQYF
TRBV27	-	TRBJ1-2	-	TGTGCCAGCGGGAGGGCACACTATGGCTACACCTTC	CASGRAHYGYTF
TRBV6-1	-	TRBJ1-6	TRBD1	TGTGCCAGCACCTTGAAGCCCTGGACAGGGACGGGGTCACCCCTCCACTTT	CASTLKPWTGTGSPLHF
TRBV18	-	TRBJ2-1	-	TGTGCCAGCTCACCGGGGGGGCCTCTCTCCTACAATGAGCAGTTCTTC	CASSPGGPLSYNEQFF
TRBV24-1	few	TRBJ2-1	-	TGTGCCACCAAGCGACGCAAGGCACCAAGGAGCTCCTACAATGAGCAGTTCTTC	CATKRRKAPRSSYNEQFF
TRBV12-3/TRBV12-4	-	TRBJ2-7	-	TGTGCCAGCAGTTTAAAGGGCGGCCACTACGAGCAGTACTTC	CASSLKGGHYEQYF
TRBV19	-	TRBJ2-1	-	TGTGGCAGCGGTAAGGGTGAGCAGTTCTTC	CGSGKGEQFF
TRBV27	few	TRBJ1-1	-	TGTGCCAGCACTCACGTCGGGACTAACACTGAAGCTTTCTTT	CASTHVGTNTEAFF
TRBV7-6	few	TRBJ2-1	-	TGTGCCAGCAGCTTAGAAGGCCGGGGATACAATGAGCAGTTCTTC	CASSLEGRGYNEQFF
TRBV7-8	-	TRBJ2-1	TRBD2	TGTGCCAGCAGCCCTCCCTTTGCGGGGGAGCGTAATGAGCAGTTCTTC	CASSPPFAGERNEQFF
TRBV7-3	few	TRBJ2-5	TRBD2	TGTGCCAGCAGCTTAAATGGCGGGGGGGCCGCAGAGACCCAGTACTTC	CASSLNGGGAAETQYF
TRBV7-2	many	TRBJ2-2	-	TGTGCCAGCAGCCGGGAGAGGACCGGGGAGCTGTTTTTT	CASSRERTGELFF
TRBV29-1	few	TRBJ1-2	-	TGCAGCGTTGAAGATCCTAGGGATCTAAACTATGGCTACACCTTC	CSVEDPRDLNYGYTF
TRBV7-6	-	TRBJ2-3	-	TGTGCCAGCAGCCGAGACATGTGGGGCACAGATACGCAGTATTTT	CASSRDMWGTDTQYF
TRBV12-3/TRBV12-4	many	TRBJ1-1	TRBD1	TGTGCCAGCAGCCCCGACAGGGGATGGACTGAAGCTTTCTTT	CASSPDRGWTEAFF
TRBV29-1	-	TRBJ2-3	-	TGCAGCGTTTTAGACCAGGCAGATACGCAGTATTTT	CSVLDQADTQYF
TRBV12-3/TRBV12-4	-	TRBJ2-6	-	TGTGCCAGCAGTGAAATTGGTCGTTTTGGGGCGAGATCTGGGGCCAACGTCCTGACTTTC	CASSEIGRFGARSGANVLTF
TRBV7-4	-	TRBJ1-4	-	TGTGCCAGCAGCTACGGGACAGAAAAACTGTTTTTT	CASSYGTEKLFF
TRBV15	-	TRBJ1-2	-	TGTGCCACCAGCCCCCCGAGAAACTATGGCTACACCTTC	CATSPPRNYGYTF
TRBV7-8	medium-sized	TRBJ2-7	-	TGTGCCGGGGGGGATGGGGGGCCCGAGCAGTACTTC	CAGGDGGPEQYF
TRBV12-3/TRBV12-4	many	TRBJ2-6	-	TGTGCCAGCACCTCAGGGGCCAACGTCCTGACTTTC	CASTSGANVLTF
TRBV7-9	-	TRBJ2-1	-	TGTGCCAGCAGCCCTGTGCGGGGGCCGGGAGAGCAGTTCTTC	CASSPVRGPGEQFF
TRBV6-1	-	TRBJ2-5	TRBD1	TGTGCCAGCAGTGAATCGGACAGGGGGCTGGAGACCCAGTACTTC	CASSESDRGLETQYF
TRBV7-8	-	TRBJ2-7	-	TGTGCCAGCAGCCCGAACGTACTACAGCGTGACGAGCAGTACTTC	CASSPNVLQRDEQYF
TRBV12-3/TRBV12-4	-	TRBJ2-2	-	TGTGCCAGCAGTTTAGGTCCGGGGGGCCCGGTTAGAACCGGGGAGCTGTTTTTT	CASSLGPGGPVRTGELFF
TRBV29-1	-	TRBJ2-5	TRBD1	TGCAGCGTTGATTGGGACAGTCAAGAGACCCAGTACTTC	CSVDWDSQETQYF
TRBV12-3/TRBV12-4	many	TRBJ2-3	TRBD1	TGTGCCAGCAGGCCTACAGGGGTGGATACGCAGTATTTT	CASRPTGVDTQYF
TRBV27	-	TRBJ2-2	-	TGTGCCAGCAGTTTCCTTACTGGGGTGCTGTTTTTT	CASSFLTGVLFF
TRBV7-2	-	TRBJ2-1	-	TGTGCCAGCAGCCACTTCCCCAACAGTTACAATGAGCAGTTCTTC	CASSHFPNSYNEQFF
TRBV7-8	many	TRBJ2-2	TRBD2	TGTGCCAGCAGCTTCCCCCAGCGGGGGCTTCGGGAGCACACCGGGGAGCTGTTTTTT	CASSFPQRGLREHTGELFF
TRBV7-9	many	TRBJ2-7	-	TGTGCCAGCAGCTCCTCTGAGGGACCCGCAGACCCCTACGAGCAGTACTTC	CASSSSEGPADPYEQYF
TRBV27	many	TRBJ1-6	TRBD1	TGTGCCAGCAGTTTGACAGGGTCTAATTCACCCCTCCACTTT	CASSLTGSNSPLHF
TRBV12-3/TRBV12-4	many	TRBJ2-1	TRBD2	TGTGCCAGCAGACTACCCCTGGGACTAGCGGGGGGGAATGAGCAGTTCTTC	CASRLPLGLAGGNEQFF
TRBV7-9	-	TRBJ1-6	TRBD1	TGTGCCAGTCTAGAGGGGGCCGGGTCACCCCTCCACTTT	CASLEGAGSPLHF
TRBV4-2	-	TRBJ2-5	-	TGTGCCAGCAGCCAACTAGCGATGCAAGAGACCCAGTACTTC	CASSQLAMQETQYF
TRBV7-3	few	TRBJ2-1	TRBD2	TGTGCCAGCAGCTCCGACTCGAGCGGGGGGGCCTTAGAGCAGTTCTTC	CASSSDSSGGALEQFF